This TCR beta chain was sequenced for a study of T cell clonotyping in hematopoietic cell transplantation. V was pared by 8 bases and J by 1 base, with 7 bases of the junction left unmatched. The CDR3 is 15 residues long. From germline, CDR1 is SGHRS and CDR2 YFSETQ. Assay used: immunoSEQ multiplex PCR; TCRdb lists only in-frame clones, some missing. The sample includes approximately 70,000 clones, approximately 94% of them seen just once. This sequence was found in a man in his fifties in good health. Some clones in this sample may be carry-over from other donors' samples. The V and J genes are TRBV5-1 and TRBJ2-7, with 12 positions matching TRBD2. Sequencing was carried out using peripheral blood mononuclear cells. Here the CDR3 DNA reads TGCGCCAGTTCCTCGACTAGCGGGAGTTCCTACGAGCAGTACTTC. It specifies CASSSTSGSSYEQYF.